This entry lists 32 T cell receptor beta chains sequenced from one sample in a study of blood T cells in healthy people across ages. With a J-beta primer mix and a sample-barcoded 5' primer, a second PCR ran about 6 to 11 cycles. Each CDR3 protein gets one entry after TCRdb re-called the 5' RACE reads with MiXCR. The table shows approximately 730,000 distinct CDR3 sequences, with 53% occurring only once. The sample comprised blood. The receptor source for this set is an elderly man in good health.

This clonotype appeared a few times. Here the CDR3 reads CASSQASSGRYEQYF. In DNA, the CDR3 is TGCGCCAGCAGCCAAGCTTCTAGCGGGAGGTACGAGCAGTACTTC. This chain links TRBV4-1 with TRBJ2-5; 11 bases align to TRBD2. TRBJ2-7 explains the end of the DNA better; the J call may be wrong. The CDR3 is 15 amino acids. Germline V gene data show CDR1 as MGHRA and CDR2 as YSYEKL.

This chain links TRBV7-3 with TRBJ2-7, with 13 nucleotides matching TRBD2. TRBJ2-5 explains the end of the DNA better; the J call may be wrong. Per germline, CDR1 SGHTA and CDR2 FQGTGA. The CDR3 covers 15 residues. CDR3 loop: CASSTSGRDQETQYF. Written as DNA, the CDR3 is TGTGCCAGCAGCACTAGCGGGAGGGATCAGGAGACCCAGTACTTC.

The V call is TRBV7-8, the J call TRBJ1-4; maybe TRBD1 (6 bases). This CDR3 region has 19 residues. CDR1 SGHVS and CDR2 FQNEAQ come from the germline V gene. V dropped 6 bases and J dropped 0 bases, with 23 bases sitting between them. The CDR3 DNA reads TGTGCCAGCAGTCCAACGACAGGAAACCCCGACGCAACTAATGAAAAACTGTTTTTT. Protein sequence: CASSPTTGNPDATNEKLFF.

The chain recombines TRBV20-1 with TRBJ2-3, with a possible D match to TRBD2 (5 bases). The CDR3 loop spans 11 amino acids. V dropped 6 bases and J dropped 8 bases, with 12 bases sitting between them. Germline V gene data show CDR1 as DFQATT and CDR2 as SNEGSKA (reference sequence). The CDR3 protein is CSAPNRGTQYF. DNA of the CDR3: TGCAGTGCCCCGAACCGGGGTACGCAGTATTTT.

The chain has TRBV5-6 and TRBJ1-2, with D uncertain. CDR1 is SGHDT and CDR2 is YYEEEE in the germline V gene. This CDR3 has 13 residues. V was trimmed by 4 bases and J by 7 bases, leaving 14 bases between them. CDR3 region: CASSLDPRGGYTF. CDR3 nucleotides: TGTGCCAGCAGCCTAGACCCCCGGGGTGGCTACACCTTC.

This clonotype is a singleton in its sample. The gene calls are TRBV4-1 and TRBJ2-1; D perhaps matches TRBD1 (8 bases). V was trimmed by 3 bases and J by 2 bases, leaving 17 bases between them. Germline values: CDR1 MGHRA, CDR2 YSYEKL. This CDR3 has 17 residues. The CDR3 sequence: CASSQTYTGGAYNEQFF. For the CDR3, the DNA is TGCGCCAGCAGCCAGACTTACACAGGGGGGGCCTACAATGAGCAGTTCTTC.

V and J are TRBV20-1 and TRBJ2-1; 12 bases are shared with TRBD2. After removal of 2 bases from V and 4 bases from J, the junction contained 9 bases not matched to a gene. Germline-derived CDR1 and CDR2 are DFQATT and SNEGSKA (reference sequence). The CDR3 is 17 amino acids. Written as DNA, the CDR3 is TGCAGTGCTAGAAGCCCTCCGACTAGCGGGGGATACAATGAGCAGTTCTTC. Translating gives CSARSPPTSGGYNEQFF.

CDR3 sequence: CASSQLGLGTDTQYF. CDR3 DNA sequence: TGTGCCAGCAGCCAATTAGGACTAGGCACAGATACGCAGTATTTT. V usage is TRBV9 and J usage is TRBJ2-3, with 7 bases fitting TRBD2. The CDR3 sequence is 15 residues long. V shed 4 bases, J shed 1 base, and the junction held 6 bases outside the gene matches. Germline V gene sequence: CDR1 SGDLS, CDR2 YYNGEE.

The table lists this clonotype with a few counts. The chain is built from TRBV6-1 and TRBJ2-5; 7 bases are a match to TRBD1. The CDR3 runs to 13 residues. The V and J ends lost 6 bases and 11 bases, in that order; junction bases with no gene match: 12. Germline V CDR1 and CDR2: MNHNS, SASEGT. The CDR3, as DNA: TGTGCCAGCAGGGGAACCGCCGGGACAGAGCAGTACTTC. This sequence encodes CASRGTAGTEQYF.

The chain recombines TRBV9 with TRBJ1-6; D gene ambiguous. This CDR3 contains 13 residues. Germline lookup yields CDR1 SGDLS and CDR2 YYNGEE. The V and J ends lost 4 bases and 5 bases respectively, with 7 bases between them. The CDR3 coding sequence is TGTGCCAGCAGCACCGGACATAATTCACCCCTCCACTTT. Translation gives CASSTGHNSPLHF.

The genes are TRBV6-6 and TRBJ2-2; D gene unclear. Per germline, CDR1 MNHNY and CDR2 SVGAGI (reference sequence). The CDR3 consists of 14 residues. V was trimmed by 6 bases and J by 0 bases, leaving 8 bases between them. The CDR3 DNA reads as TGTGCCAGCAGGTCCACAGCGAACACCGGGGAGCTGTTTTTT. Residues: CASRSTANTGELFF.

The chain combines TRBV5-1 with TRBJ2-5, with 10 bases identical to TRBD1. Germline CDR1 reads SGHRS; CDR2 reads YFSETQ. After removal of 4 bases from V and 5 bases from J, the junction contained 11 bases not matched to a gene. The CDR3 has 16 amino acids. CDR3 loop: CASSPEGQGIGETQYF. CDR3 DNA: TGCGCCAGCAGCCCGGAGGGACAGGGGATCGGGGAGACCCAGTACTTC. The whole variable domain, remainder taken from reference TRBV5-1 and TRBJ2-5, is KAGVTQTPRYLIKTRGQQVTLSCSPISGHRSVSWYQQTPGQGLQFLFEYFSETQRNKGNFPGRFSGRQFSNSRSEMNVSTLELGDSALYLCASSPEGQGIGETQYFGPGTRLLVL.

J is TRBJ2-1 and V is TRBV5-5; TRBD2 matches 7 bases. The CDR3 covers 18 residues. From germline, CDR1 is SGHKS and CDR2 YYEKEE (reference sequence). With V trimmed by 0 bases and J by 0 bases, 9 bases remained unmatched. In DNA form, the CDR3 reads TGTGCCAGCAGCTTGGCCGGAGGGACTATGAGCTCCTACAATGAGCAGTTCTTC. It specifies CASSLAGGTMSSYNEQFF.

CDR3 protein: CASSFSREGELFF. The CDR3 DNA reads TGTGCCAGCAGCTTTAGCAGGGAAGGGGAGCTGTTTTTT. V and J are TRBV7-7 and TRBJ2-2; D possibly corresponds to TRBD1 (5 bases). Looked up from germline, CDR1 is SSHAT and CDR2 is FNYEAQ (reference sequence). There are 13 residues in the CDR3. V lost 3 bases and J lost 8, with 10 bases in between.

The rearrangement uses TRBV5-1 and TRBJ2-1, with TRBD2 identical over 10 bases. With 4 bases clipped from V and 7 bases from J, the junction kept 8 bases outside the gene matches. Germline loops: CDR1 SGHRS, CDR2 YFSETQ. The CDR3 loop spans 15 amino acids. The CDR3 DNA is TGCGCCAGCAGCGTTGTAGCGGGAGGCAAGAATGAGCAGTTCTTC. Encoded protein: CASSVVAGGKNEQFF. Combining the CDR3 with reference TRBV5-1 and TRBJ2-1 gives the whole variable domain KAGVTQTPRYLIKTRGQQVTLSCSPISGHRSVSWYQQTPGQGLQFLFEYFSETQRNKGNFPGRFSGRQFSNSRSEMNVSTLELGDSALYLCASSVVAGGKNEQFFGPGTRLTVL.

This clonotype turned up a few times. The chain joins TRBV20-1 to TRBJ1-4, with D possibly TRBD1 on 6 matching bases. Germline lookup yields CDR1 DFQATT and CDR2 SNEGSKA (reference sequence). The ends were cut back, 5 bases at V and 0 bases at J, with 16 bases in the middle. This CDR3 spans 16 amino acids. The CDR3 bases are TGCAGTGCTCGTAGCGGGACACAGGCAACTAATGAAAAACTGTTTTTT. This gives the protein CSARSGTQATNEKLFF.

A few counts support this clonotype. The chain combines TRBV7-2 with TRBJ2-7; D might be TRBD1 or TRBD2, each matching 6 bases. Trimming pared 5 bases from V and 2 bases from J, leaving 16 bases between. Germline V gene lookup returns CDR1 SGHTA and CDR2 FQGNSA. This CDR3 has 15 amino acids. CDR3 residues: CASSPDMGGPYEQYF. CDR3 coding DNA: TGTGCCAGCAGCCCGGACATGGGGGGCCCCTACGAGCAGTACTTC.

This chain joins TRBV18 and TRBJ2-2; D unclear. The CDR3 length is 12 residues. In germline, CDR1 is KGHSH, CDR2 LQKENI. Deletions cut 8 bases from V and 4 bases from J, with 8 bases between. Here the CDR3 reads CASTVSTGELFF. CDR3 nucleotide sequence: TGTGCCAGCACGGTTTCCACCGGGGAGCTGTTTTTT.

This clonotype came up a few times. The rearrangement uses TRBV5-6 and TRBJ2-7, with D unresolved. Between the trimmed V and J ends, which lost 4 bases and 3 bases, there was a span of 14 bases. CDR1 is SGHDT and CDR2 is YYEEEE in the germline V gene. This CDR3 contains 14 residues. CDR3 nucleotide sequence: TGTGCCAGCAGCGAGTCCATACGGGTCTACGAGCAGTACTTC. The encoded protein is CASSESIRVYEQYF.

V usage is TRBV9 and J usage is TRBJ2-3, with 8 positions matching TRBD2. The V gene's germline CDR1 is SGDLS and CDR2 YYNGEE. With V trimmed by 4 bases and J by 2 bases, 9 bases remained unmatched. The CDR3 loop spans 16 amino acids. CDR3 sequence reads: CASSPSGAGVTDTQYF. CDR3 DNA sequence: TGTGCCAGCAGCCCGAGCGGAGCGGGAGTCACAGATACGCAGTATTTT. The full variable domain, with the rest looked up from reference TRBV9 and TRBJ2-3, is DSGVTQTPKHLITATGQRVTLRCSPRSGDLSVYWYQQSLDQGLQFLIQYYNGEERAKGNILERFSAQQFPDLHSELNLSSLELGDSALYFCASSPSGAGVTDTQYFGPGTRLTVL.

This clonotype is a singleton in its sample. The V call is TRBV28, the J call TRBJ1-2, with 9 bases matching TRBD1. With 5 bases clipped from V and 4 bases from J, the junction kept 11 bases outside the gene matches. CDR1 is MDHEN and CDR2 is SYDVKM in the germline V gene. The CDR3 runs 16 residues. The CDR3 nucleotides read TGTGCCAGCAGTCATGGACAGGGGCCGTCCCCCTATGGCTACACCTTC. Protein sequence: CASSHGQGPSPYGYTF.

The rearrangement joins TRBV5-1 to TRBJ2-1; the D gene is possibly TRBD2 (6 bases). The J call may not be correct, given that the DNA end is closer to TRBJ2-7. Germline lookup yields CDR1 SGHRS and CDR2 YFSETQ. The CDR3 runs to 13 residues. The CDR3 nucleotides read TGCGCCAGCAGCAACGGACTATACAATGAGCAGTACTTC. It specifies CASSNGLYNEQYF.

CDR3 sequence reads: CASSIAGTAHGYAYF. The CDR3 DNA reads as TGTGCCAGCAGCATCGCCGGGACTGCGCACGGATACGCGTATTTT. This chain links TRBV11-2 with TRBJ2-3; D possibly corresponds to TRBD2 (6 bases). The CDR3 is 15 amino acids. Trimming left V 5 bases short and J 14 bases short, with 26 bases between. Germline V gene lookup returns CDR1 SGHAT and CDR2 FQNNGV. Supplemented by reference TRBV11-2 and TRBJ2-3, the full variable domain reads EAGVAQSPRYKIIEKRQSVAFWCNPISGHATLYWYQQILGQGPKLLIQFQNNGVVDDSQLPKDRFSAERLKGVDSTLKIQPAKLEDSAVYLCASSIAGTAHGYAYFGPGTRLTVL.

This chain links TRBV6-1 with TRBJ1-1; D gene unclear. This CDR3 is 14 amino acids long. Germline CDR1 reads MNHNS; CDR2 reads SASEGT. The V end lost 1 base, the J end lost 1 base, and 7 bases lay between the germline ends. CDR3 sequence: CASSEGWGNTEAFF. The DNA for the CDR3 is TGTGCCAGCAGTGAAGGTTGGGGGAACACTGAAGCTTTCTTT.

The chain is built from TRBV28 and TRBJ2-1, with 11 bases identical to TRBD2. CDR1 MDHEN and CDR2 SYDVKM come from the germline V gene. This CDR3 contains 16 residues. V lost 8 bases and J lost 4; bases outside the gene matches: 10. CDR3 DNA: TGTGCCAGCGATTCGACTAGCGGGATGCGGTACAATGAGCAGTTCTTC. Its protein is CASDSTSGMRYNEQFF.

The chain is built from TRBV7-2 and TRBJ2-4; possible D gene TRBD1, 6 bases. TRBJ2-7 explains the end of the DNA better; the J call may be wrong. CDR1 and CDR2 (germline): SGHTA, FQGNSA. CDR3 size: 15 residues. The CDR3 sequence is CASSLANRVSYEQYF. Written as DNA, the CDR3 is TGTGCCAGCAGCTTAGCGAACAGGGTCTCCTACGAGCAGTACTTC.

The CDR3: CASSQTGPNQPQHF. In DNA, the CDR3 is TGCGCCAGCAGCCAGACAGGCCCAAATCAGCCCCAGCATTTT. The chain has TRBV4-1 and TRBJ1-5; possible D gene TRBD1, 6 bases. The CDR3 has 14 amino acids. Trimming shortened V by 3 bases and J by 4 bases, and 10 bases separated the two germline ends. The germline V gene encodes CDR1 MGHRA and CDR2 YSYEKL.

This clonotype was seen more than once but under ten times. The CDR3 coding sequence is TGTGCCACCGTCAGGACGGGTGGGAATGAGCAGTTCTTC. This codes for CATVRTGGNEQFF. The chain couples TRBV15 to TRBJ2-1; D remains unclear. Germline V gene data show CDR1 as LNHNV and CDR2 as YYDKDF (reference sequence). CDR3 size: 13 residues. Trimming stripped 8 bases from V and 7 bases from J, with 15 bases between.

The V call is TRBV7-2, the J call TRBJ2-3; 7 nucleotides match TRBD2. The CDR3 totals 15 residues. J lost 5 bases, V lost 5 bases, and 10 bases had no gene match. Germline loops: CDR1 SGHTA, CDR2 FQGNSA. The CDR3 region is CASSRVREREDTQYF. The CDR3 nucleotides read TGTGCCAGCAGCCGTGTGCGGGAGCGTGAAGATACGCAGTATTTT. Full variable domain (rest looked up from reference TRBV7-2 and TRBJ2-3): GAGVSQSPSNKVTEKGKDVELRCDPISGHTALYWYRQSLGQGLEFLIYFQGNSAPDKSGLPSDRFSAERTGGSVSTLTIQRTQQEDSAVYLCASSRVREREDTQYFGPGTRLTVL.

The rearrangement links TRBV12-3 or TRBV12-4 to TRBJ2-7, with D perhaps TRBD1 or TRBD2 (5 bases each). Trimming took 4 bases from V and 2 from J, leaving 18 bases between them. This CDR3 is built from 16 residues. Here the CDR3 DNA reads TGTGCCAGCAGTTCCACGGGACGTATCTTGGCCTACGAGCAGTACTTC. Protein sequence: CASSSTGRILAYEQYF.

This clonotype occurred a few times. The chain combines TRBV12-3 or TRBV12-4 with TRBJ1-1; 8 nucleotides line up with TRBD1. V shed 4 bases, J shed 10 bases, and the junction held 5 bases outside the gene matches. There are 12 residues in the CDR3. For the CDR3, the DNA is TGTGCCAGCAGTTATGGGACAGGTAGAGCTTTCTTT. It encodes CASSYGTGRAFF.

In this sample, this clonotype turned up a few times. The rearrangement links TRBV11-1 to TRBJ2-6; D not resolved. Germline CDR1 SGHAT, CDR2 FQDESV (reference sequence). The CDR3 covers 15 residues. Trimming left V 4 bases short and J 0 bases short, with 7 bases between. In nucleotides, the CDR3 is TGTGCCAGCAGCTCACAGCCCTCTGGGGCCAACGTCCTGACTTTC. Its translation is CASSSQPSGANVLTF. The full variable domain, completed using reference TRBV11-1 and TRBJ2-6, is EAEVAQSPRYKITEKSQAVAFWCDPISGHATLYWYRQILGQGPELLVQFQDESVVDDSQLPKDRFSAERLKGVDSTLKIQPAELGDSAMYLCASSSQPSGANVLTFGAGSRLTVL.